This TCR beta chain was identified during a study of OX40 agonist ivuxolimab in advanced cancers. Whole-study context: Treatment of patients was with ivuxolimab, an agonistic anti-OX40 (CD134) antibody. With a range of about 20 to 79, age averaged roughly 60 years, and 65% to 90% were male. Overall study results and limits: Some nonresponders also had low normalized T-cell clonal expansion. Expanded clones belonging to CD8+ T cells outnumbered, on average, those of CD4+.

CDR3 size: 11 residues. Trimming cost V 4 bases and J 9 bases, with 7 bases left between them. CDR1 and CDR2 from the germline V gene are SGHAT and FQNNGV. Using immunoSEQ multiplex PCR, the repertoire was profiled, and TCRdb retains in-frame clones only, with some absent. The data contain tens of thousands of clones, 75% to 95% of them seen just once; the ten biggest clones take up approximately 11%. Worth noting for this clone: The antigen is undetermined.

The gene calls are TRBV11-2 and TRBJ2-1, with no clear D. This sequence originates from an adult with an advanced solid tumor such as melanoma, head and neck, liver or kidney cancer. Material: CD4+ or CD8+ T cells sorted from blood, obtained in a trial of the OX40 agonist ivuxolimab. For the CDR3, the DNA is TGTGCCAGCAGCTCGCCTCGTGAGCAGTTCTTC. Its translation is CASSSPREQFF.